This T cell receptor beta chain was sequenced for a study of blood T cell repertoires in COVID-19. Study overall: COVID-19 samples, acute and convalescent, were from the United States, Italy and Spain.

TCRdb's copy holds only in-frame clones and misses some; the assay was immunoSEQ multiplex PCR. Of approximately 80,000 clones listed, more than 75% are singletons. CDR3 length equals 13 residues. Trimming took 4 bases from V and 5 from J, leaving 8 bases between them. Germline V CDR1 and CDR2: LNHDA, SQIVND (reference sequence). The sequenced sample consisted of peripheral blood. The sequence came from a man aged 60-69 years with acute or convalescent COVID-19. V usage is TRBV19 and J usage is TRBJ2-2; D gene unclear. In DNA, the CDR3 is TGTGCCAGTAGTACAAGCCGGACCGGGGAGCTGTTTTTT. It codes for CASSTSRTGELFF.